The 11 T cell receptor beta chains below come from one sample, sequenced in a study of blood T cells in healthy people across ages. PCR was performed a second time for about 6 to 11 cycles using a sample-barcoded 5' primer and a J-beta primer mix. MiXCR, applied by TCRdb to the 5' RACE reads, yields one record per CDR3 protein. This table holds about 1.1 million distinct CDR3 sequences, roughly two fifths found once. The specimen sequenced was blood. The receptors come from a man younger than 30 in good health.

The chain is built from TRBV7-2 and TRBJ1-4; no clear D gene. The ends were cut back, 5 bases at V and 8 bases at J, with 18 bases in the middle. The CDR3 covers 15 residues. Germline assignment: CDR1 SGHTA and CDR2 FQGNSA. The CDR3 is CASSHAEGINEKLFF. CDR3 in DNA: TGTGCCAGCAGCCACGCCGAGGGCATCAACGAAAAACTGTTTTTT.

The chain has TRBV6-1 and TRBJ2-5, with D perhaps TRBD1 or TRBD2 (5 bases each). Trimming removed 3 bases from V and 3 bases from J, with 11 bases in between. Germline loops: CDR1 MNHNS, CDR2 SASEGT. CDR3 length equals 14 residues. CDR3 bases: TGTGCCAGCAGTGATGGGGTGGGGGAAGAGACCCAGTACTTC. As protein: CASSDGVGEETQYF.

For this clonotype: This may come from a read error, since a much larger clone is one base off. The V call is TRBV6-1, the J call TRBJ2-3; D gene uncertain. V lost 3 bases and J lost 0, with 4 bases in between. There are 13 residues in the CDR3. Germline V gene lookup returns CDR1 MNHNS and CDR2 SASEGT. The CDR3 reads CASSEPSTDTQYF. CDR3 in DNA: TGTGCCAGCAGTGAGCCTAGCACAGATACGCAGTATTTT.

The chain employs TRBV20-1 and TRBJ1-1; possible D gene TRBD1, 5 bases. CDR1 is DFQATT, CDR2 SNEGSKA, per germline (reference sequence). Trimming took off 1 base at V and 4 bases at J, with 19 bases between the two ends. The CDR3 loop spans 16 amino acids. CDR3 nucleotide sequence: TGCAGTGCTAGAGCGGGACTAAGAGGGTATAGCACTGAAGCTTTCTTT. This encodes CSARAGLRGYSTEAFF.

This clonotype was counted only a few times. The chain employs TRBV3-1 and TRBJ1-2; D is undetermined. V lost 4 bases and J lost 6, with 15 bases in between. Germline V lookup: CDR1 LGHDT, CDR2 YNNKEL (reference sequence). The CDR3 extends over 14 amino acids. In DNA, the CDR3 is TGTGCCAGCAGCCCACAGTCGGGTCAGAATGGCTACACCTTC. Translation: CASSPQSGQNGYTF.

The V and J genes are TRBV6-5 and TRBJ2-4; tentative D call: TRBD2 (5 bases). CDR3 size: 14 residues. V lost 5 bases to trimming and J lost 0 bases, with 8 bases between them. Germline-derived CDR1 and CDR2 are MNHEY and SVGAGI. The CDR3 DNA follows: TGTGCCAGCAGTGCCGGGATAGCCAAAAACATTCAGTACTTC. This encodes CASSAGIAKNIQYF.

This clonotype was counted only a few times. The rearrangement uses TRBV12-3 or TRBV12-4 and TRBJ2-5, with TRBD2 matching over 12 bases. Losses at the gene ends were 1 base for V and 0 bases for J; bases not matched to a gene: 3. The CDR3 runs to 17 residues. The CDR3 DNA sequence: TGTGCCAGCAGTTTAGGACTAGCGGGGGCCAACCAAGAGACCCAGTACTTC. This encodes CASSLGLAGANQETQYF.

CDR3 loop: CASSQEPGQDDEAFF. CDR3 DNA: TGTGCCAGCAGCCAAGAACCGGGCCAGGACGATGAAGCTTTCTTT. The genes are TRBV3-1 and TRBJ1-1, with no clear D. CDR1 and CDR2 from the germline V gene are LGHDT and YNNKEL (reference sequence). Trimming pared 0 bases from V and 7 bases from J, leaving 15 bases between. The CDR3 runs to 15 residues.

The V call is TRBV9, the J call TRBJ2-1, with D maybe TRBD2 (7 bases). The DNA matches TRBJ2-7 better at its end, which makes the J call doubtful. CDR1 is SGDLS and CDR2 is YYNGEE in the germline V gene. The CDR3 contains 16 residues. CDR3 amino acids: CASSVAGGEIYNEQYF. The CDR3 nucleotides are TGTGCCAGCAGCGTAGCGGGGGGCGAAATCTACAATGAGCAGTACTTC.

This clonotype was detected a few times. One junction end does not reproduce the germline sequence, and a read error may be involved. The chain carries TRBV4-3 and TRBJ2-5; no clear D. The germline V gene has CDR1 LGHNA and CDR2 YSLEER. The CDR3 is made up of 13 amino acids. As DNA, the CDR3 is TGCGCCAGCAGCCAAGACATCAAAGAGACCCTGTACTTC. Translation gives CASSQDIKETLYF.

The V and J genes are TRBV10-3 and TRBJ2-2; a possible D gene is TRBD1 (5 bases). V shed 4 bases and J shed 6 bases, with 12 bases lying between them. This CDR3 spans 14 amino acids. Germline loops: CDR1 ENHRY, CDR2 SYGVKD. CDR3 nucleotides: TGTGCCATCAGTGGAATTCAGGGCCCCGGGGAGCTGTTTTTT. This translates into CAISGIQGPGELFF.